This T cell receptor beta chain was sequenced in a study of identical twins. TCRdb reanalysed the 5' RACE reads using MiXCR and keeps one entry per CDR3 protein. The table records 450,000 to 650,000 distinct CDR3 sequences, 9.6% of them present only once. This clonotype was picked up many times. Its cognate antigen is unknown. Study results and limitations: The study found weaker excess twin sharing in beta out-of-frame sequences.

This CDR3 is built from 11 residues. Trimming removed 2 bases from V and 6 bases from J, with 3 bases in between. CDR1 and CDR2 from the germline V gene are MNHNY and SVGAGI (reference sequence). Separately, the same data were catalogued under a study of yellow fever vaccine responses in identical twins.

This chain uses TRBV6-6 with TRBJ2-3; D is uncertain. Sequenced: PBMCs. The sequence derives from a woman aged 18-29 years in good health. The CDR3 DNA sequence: TGTGCCAGCAGTTACCGGGATACGCAGTATTTT. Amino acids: CASSYRDTQYF.